What follows describes a single TCR beta chain. This entry is derived from a study of shared clonotypes between healthy human individuals. Study-wide context: Donor ages ranged 18 to 49 years: two women, a few men.

Germline V gives CDR1 MNHEY, CDR2 SVGAGI. The CDR3 loop spans 13 amino acids. The V gene lost 5 bases and the J gene lost 2 bases, with 10 bases spanning the gap. TCRdb's table, derived via immunoSEQ multiplex PCR, lists solely in-frame clones and lacks some. The data contain more than 850,000 clones, around 78% of them singletons. V gene TRBV6-5 combines with J gene TRBJ2-7, with D perhaps TRBD1 (6 bases). The TCR originated in a man between 18 and 35 years old in good health. Some clones in this sample may be carry-over from other donors' samples. The material sequenced was memory CD4+ T cells from PBMCs. The subset denotes: CD45RA-negative fraction. The CDR3, as DNA: TGTGCCAGCAGTCCCAGGGGAGCCTACGAGCAGTACTTC. This encodes CASSPRGAYEQYF.